What follows are 10 T cell receptor beta chains derived from one specimen sequenced in a study of T cells in Graves' hyperthyroidism and ophthalmopathy. TCR beta CDR3 regions were amplified from RNA transcripts. The TCR CDR3 was amplified in a first-round RT-PCR using the HTBI primer set. TCRdb reprocessed the multiplex PCR reads via MiXCR and lists one record per CDR3 protein. The data show approximately 200,000 distinct CDR3 sequences, about 18% seen once. Sequenced material: blood. The receptors were gathered from a man aged 35-49 years with Graves' hyperthyroidism.

The chain recombines TRBV28 with TRBJ1-1; possible D gene TRBD1, 5 bases. Germline V gives CDR1 MDHEN, CDR2 SYDVKM. Deletions cut 5 bases from V and 3 bases from J, with 16 bases between. This CDR3 is built from 15 residues. The CDR3 is CASSPPRVLYTEAFF. The CDR3 bases are TGTGCCAGCAGTCCCCCCAGGGTTCTTTACACTGAAGCTTTCTTT.

This clonotype came up many times. This chain links TRBV2 with TRBJ1-2, with D possibly matching TRBD1 (5 bases). V lost 7 bases to trimming and J lost 4 bases, with 13 bases between them. In germline, CDR1 is SNHLY, CDR2 FYNNEI. The CDR3 has 13 residues. The DNA for the CDR3 is TGTGCCAGCATGCCAGAGACAGCCTATGGCTACACCTTC. As protein: CASMPETAYGYTF.

This clonotype was seen repeatedly, ten times or more. The genes are TRBV11-3 and TRBJ2-3; 8 bases align to TRBD1. CDR1 is SGHNT and CDR2 is YENEEA in the germline V gene. There are 15 residues in the CDR3. The J segment lost 4 bases and the V segment lost 5 bases, leaving 8 bases of the junction unmatched. CDR3 sequence (DNA): TGTGCCAGCAGCCCCGGGACAGGAGGTCCAGATACGCAGTATTTT. Its translation: CASSPGTGGPDTQYF.

This clonotype was seen repeatedly, ten times or more. This rearrangement joins TRBV28 to TRBJ1-1; D is uncertain. V shed 6 bases and J shed 6 bases, with 8 bases lying between them. The CDR3 spans 11 residues. The germline V gene has CDR1 MDHEN and CDR2 SYDVKM. The CDR3 bases are TGTGCCAGCAGGGACGGCCCTGAAGCTTTCTTT. Amino acids: CASRDGPEAFF. Supplemented by reference TRBV28 and TRBJ1-1, the full variable domain reads DVKVTQSSRYLVKRTGEKVFLECVQDMDHENMFWYRQDPGLGLRLIYFSYDVKMKEKGDIPEGYSVSREKKERFSLILESASTNQTSMYLCASRDGPEAFFGQGTRLTVV.

At least ten counts were recorded for this clonotype. V usage is TRBV14 and J usage is TRBJ2-7, with TRBD1 matching 7 bases. Germline-derived CDR1 and CDR2 are SGHDN and FVKESK. The CDR3 extends over 15 amino acids. V gave up 1 base and J gave up 3 bases; unmatched junction bases: 6. The CDR3 sequence is CASSQGQGLGYEQYF. CDR3 sequence (DNA): TGTGCCAGCAGCCAAGGACAGGGTTTGGGCTACGAGCAGTACTTC.

Points on this clonotype: This may come from a read error, since a much larger clone is one base off. The V gene is TRBV6-1, the J gene TRBJ1-5; 8 bases agree with TRBD1. CDR1 is MNHNS and CDR2 is SASEGT in the germline V gene. The length of the CDR3 is 14 residues. The CDR3 nucleotides are TGTGCCAGCAGTGAAGGGCAGGGGGCTCAGCACCAGCATTTT. This gives the protein CASSEGQGAQHQHF.

This clonotype was observed many times. The rearrangement links TRBV30 to TRBJ2-3; D not resolved. The CDR3 runs 11 residues. Trimming took 2 bases from V and 2 from J, leaving 2 bases between them. Germline assignment: CDR1 GTSNPN and CDR2 SVGIG (reference sequence). In DNA, the CDR3 is TGTGCCTGGAGTACCACAGATACGCAGTATTTT. It yields the protein CAWSTTDTQYF. Complete variable domain (other parts from reference TRBV30 and TRBJ2-3): SQTIHQWPATLVQPVGSPLSLECTVEGTSNPNLYWYRQAAGRGLQLLFYSVGIGQISSEVPQNLSASRPQDRQFILSSKKLLLSDSGFYLCAWSTTDTQYFGPGTRLTVL.

This clonotype was detected ten times or more. The CDR3 nucleotides are TGTGCCAGCAGCTTAGAGGTCGGGGAGCTGTTTTTT. Translated: CASSLEVGELFF. This chain links TRBV11-1 with TRBJ2-2; no definite D call. The CDR3 is 12 amino acids. The V end was cut by 1 base, the J end by 7 bases, with 4 bases between. Looked up from germline, CDR1 is SGHAT and CDR2 is FQDESV (reference sequence).

This chain joins TRBV20-1 and TRBJ2-3; 7 nucleotides align to TRBD1. Germline CDR1 is DFQATT and CDR2 is SNEGSKA (reference sequence). The ends lost 4 bases at V and 4 bases at J; junction bases unmatched: 8. This CDR3 has 14 residues. CDR3 in DNA: TGCAGTGCTACTATTTACCAGGGGGCAGATACGCAGTATTTT. It is translated as CSATIYQGADTQYF.

A few counts support this clonotype. The chain combines TRBV20-1 with TRBJ2-5; D may be TRBD1 (6 bases). This CDR3 contains 12 residues. CDR1 is DFQATT and CDR2 is SNEGSKA in the germline V gene (reference sequence). With 7 bases removed from V and 5 bases from J, the gap between germline ends came to 14 bases. CDR3 in amino acids: CSVRGPGETQYF. Here the CDR3 DNA reads TGCAGTGTCAGGGGCCCGGGGGAGACCCAGTACTTC.